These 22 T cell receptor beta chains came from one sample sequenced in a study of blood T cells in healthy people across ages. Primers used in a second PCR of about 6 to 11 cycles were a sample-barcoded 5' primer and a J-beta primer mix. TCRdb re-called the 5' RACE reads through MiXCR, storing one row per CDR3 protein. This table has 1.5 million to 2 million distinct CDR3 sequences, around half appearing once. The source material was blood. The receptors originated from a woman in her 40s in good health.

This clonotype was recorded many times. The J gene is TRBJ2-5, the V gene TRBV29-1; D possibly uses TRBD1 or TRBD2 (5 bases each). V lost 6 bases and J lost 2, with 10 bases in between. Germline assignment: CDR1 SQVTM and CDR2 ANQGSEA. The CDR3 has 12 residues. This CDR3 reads CSVVGDQETQYF. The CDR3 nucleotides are TGCAGCGTGGTGGGGGATCAAGAGACCCAGTACTTC.

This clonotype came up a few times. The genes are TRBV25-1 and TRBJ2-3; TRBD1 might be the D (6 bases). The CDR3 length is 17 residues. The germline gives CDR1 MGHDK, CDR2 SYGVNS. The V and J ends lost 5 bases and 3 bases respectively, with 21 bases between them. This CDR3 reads CASSHGAPGQPTDTQYF. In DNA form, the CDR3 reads TGTGCCAGCAGTCACGGGGCGCCCGGACAGCCGACAGATACGCAGTATTTT.

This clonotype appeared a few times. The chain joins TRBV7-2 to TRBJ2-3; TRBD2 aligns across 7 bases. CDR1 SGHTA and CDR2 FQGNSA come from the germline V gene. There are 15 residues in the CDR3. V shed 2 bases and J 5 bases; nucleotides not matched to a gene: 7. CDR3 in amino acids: CASSLRAGRVDTQYF. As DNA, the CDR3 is TGTGCCAGCAGCTTACGGGCAGGGAGGGTAGATACGCAGTATTTT.

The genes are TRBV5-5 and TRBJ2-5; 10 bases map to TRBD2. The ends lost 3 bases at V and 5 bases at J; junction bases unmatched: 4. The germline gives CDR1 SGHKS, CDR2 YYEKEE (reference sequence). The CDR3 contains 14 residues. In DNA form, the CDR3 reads TGTGCCAGCAGCTCCGGGACTAGCGTGGAGACCCAGTACTTC. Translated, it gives CASSSGTSVETQYF.

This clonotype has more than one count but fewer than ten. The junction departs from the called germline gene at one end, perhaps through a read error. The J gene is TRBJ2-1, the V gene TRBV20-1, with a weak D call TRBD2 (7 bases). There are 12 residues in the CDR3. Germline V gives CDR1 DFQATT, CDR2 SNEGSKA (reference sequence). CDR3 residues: CSAWEGGVEEFF. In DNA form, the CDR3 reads TGCAGTGCTTGGGAGGGGGGCGTTGAGGAGTTCTTC.

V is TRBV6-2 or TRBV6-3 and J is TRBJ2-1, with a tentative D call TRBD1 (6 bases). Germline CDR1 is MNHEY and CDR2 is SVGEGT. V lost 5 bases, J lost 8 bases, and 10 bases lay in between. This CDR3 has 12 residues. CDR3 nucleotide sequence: TGTGCCAGCAGTAACAGGGCATATGAGCAGTTCTTC. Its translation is CASSNRAYEQFF.

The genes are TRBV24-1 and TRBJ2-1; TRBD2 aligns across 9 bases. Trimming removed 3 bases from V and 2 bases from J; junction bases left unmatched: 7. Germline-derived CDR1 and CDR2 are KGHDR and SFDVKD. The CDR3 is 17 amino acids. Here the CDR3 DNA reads TGTGCCACCAGTGATCCAGGTCGCGGGGGGGCCTACAATGAGCAGTTCTTC. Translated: CATSDPGRGGAYNEQFF.

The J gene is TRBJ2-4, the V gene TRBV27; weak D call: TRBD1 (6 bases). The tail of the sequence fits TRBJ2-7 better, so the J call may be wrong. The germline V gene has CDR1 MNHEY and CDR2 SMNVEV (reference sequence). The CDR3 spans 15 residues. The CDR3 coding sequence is TGTGCCAGCAGTGCTGGGGGCGAGTCCCCCTACGAGCAGTACTTC. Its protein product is CASSAGGESPYEQYF.

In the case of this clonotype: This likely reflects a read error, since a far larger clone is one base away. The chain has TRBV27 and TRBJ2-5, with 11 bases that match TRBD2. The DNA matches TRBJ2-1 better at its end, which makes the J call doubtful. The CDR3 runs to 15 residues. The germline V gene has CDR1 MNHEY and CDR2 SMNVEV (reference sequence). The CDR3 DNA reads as TGTGCCAGCAGTTTACTAGCGGGGGGCCAAGAGACCCAGTTCTTC. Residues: CASSLLAGGQETQFF.

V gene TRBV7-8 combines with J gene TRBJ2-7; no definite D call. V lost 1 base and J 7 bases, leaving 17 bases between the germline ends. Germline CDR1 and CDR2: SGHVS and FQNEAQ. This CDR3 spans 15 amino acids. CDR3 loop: CASSLDLSSYNEQYF. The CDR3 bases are TGTGCCAGCAGCTTAGACCTAAGCTCCTACAATGAGCAGTACTTC.

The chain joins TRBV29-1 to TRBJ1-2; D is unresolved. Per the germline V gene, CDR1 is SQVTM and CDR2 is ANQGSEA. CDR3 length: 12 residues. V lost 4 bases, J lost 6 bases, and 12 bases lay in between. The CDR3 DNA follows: TGCAGCGTTGGTGTCCTCTCGGATGGCTACACCTTC. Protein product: CSVGVLSDGYTF. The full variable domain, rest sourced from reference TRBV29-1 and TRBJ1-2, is SAVISQKPSRDICQRGTSLTIQCQVDSQVTMMFWYRQQPGQSLTLIATANQGSEATYESGFVIDKFPISRPNLTFSTLTVSNMSPEDSSIYLCSVGVLSDGYTFGSGTRLTVV.

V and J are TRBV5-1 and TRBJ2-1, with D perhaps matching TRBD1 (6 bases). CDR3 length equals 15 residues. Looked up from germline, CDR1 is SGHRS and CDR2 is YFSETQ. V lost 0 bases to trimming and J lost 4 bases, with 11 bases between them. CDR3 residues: CASSLEGHYYNEQFF. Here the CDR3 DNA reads TGCGCCAGCAGCTTGGAGGGACACTATTACAATGAGCAGTTCTTC. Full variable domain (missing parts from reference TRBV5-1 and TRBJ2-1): KAGVTQTPRYLIKTRGQQVTLSCSPISGHRSVSWYQQTPGQGLQFLFEYFSETQRNKGNFPGRFSGRQFSNSRSEMNVSTLELGDSALYLCASSLEGHYYNEQFFGPGTRLTVL.

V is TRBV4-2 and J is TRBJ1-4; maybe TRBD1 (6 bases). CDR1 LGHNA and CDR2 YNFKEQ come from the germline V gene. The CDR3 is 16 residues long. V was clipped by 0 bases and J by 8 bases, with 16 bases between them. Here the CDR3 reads CASSQDTAGALEKLFF. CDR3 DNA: TGTGCCAGCAGCCAAGATACGGCAGGGGCTTTAGAAAAACTGTTTTTT.

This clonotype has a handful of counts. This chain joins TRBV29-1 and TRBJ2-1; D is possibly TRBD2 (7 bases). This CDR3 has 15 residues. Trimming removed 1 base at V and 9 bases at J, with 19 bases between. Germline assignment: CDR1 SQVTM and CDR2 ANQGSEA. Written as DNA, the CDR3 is TGCAGCGTTGAAGGGCCGGGGGGCCCCCTGGGTGAGCAGTTCTTC. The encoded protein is CSVEGPGGPLGEQFF.

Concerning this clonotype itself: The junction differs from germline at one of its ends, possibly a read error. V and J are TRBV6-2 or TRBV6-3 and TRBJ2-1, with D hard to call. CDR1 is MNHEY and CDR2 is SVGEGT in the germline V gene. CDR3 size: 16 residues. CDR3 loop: CASSSGKRFSYYEQFF. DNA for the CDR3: TGTGCCAGCAGTTCAGGAAAGCGCTTCTCCTACTATGAGCAGTTCTTC.

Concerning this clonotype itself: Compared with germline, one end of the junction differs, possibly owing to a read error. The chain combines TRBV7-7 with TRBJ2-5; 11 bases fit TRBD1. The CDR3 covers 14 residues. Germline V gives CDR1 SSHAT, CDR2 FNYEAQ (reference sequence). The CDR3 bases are TGTGCTAGCAGCTTCGGACAGGGGGCGGGGGCCCAGTACTTC. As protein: CASSFGQGAGAQYF.

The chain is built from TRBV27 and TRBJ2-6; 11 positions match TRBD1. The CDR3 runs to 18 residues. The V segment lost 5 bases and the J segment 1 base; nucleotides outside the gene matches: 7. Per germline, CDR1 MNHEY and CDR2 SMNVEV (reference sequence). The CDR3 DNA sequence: TGTGCCAGCAGTCAATACGGGACAGGGGGTTCTGGGGCCAACGTCCTGACTTTC. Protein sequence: CASSQYGTGGSGANVLTF.

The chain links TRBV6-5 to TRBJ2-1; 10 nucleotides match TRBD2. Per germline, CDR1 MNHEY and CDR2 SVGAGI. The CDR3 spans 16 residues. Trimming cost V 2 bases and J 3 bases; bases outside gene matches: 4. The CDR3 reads CASSYRTSGLYNEQFF. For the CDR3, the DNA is TGTGCCAGCAGTTACCGGACTAGCGGACTCTACAATGAGCAGTTCTTC.

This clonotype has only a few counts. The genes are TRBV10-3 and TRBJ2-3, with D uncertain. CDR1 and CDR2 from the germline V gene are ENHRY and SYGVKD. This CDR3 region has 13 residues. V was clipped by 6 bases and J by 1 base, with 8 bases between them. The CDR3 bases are TGTGCCATCAGGCTCACCGGCACAGATACGCAGTATTTT. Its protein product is CAIRLTGTDTQYF.

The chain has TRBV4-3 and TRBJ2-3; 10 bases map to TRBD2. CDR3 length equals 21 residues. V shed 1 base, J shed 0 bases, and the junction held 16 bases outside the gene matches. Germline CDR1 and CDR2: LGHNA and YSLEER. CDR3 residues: CASSQAPSVAGGSPSTDTQYF. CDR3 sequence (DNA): TGCGCCAGCAGCCAAGCCCCATCGGTAGCGGGGGGCTCTCCTAGCACAGATACGCAGTATTTT.

CDR3 sequence reads: CASSSHGLWGADQFNEKLFF. Here the CDR3 DNA reads TGTGCCAGCAGCTCCCATGGGCTTTGGGGCGCCGATCAGTTCAATGAAAAACTGTTTTTT. The chain carries TRBV9 and TRBJ1-4, with D maybe TRBD1 (5 bases). The CDR3 totals 20 residues. Germline assignment: CDR1 SGDLS and CDR2 YYNGEE. V dropped 4 bases and J dropped 5 bases, with 30 bases sitting between them.

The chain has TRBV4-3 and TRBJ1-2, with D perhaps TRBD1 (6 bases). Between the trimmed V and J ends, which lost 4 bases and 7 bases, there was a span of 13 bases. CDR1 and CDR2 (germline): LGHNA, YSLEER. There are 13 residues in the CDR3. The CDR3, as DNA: TGCGCCAGCAGCCCATCAACAGGGTTTGGCTACACCTTC. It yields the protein CASSPSTGFGYTF.